This T cell receptor (beta chain) comes out of a study of blood T cell repertoires in COVID-19. The protocol was immunoSEQ multiplex PCR, while the TCRdb copy is restricted to in-frame clones and leaves out a portion. The table records 150,000 to 200,000 clones, 80% to 85% of them present only once. The ends were cut back, 1 base at V and 6 bases at J, with 4 bases in the middle. This CDR3 region has 12 residues. Germline V gene lookup returns CDR1 MGHDK and CDR2 SYGVNS. This rearrangement joins TRBV25-1 to TRBJ2-1; no definite D call. This clonotype was sampled from a woman of 80 years or more with active or convalescent COVID-19. The specimen sequenced was peripheral blood. This CDR3 is CASSEFINEQFF. For the CDR3, the DNA is TGTGCCAGCAGTGAATTTATCAATGAGCAGTTCTTC.